This TCR beta chain was profiled in a study of technical replicates of blood from four donors (dated by TCRdb to about 2017). With regard to this clone: Its recognized antigen is unknown. Nothing much larger sits one base from this clone, and base qualities are not available.

There are 13 amino acids in the CDR3, from cysteine to phenylalanine inclusive. Here the CDR3 DNA is all that survives: 39 bases in frame from base 1. Reading the germline V gene gives CDR1 MGHRA and CDR2 YSYEKL. The germline ends are 10 bases apart after V is trimmed by 0 bases and J by 7 bases. The library was built by means of the immunoSEQ multiplex PCR assay. TCRdb carries this immuneACCESS record with in-frame sequences only. Its versions omit some clonotypes, under half of them owing to an unresolved V gene in the studies checked, with the rest unexplained. This sample gives roughly 81,000 clones in total; roughly 97% of them show up just once. Of the sample, approximately 0.18% is held by the ten largest clones.

The sample comprised T cells isolated from PBMCs. The sequence joins TRBV4-1 to TRBJ2-7; matching of 5 bases hints at TRBD2 as the D gene. The clonotype was recovered from a human donor in good health. The CDR3 has the sequence CASSQDRGREQYF. The bases read TGCGCCAGCAGCCAAGATCGGGGTAGGGAGCAGTACTTC.